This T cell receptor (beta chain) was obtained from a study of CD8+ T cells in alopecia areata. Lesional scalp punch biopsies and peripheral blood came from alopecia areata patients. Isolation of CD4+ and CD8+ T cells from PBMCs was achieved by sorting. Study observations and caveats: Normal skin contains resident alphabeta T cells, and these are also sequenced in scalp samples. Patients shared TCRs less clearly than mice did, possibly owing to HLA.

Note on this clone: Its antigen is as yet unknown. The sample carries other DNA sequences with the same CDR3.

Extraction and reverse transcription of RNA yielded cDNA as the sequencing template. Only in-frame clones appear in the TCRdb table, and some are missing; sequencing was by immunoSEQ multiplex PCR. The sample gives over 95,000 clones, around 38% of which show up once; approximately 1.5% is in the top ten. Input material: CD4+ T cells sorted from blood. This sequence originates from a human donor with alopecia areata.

CDR3 region: CASSRTEETQYF. The CDR3 nucleotides read TGTGCCAGCAGTCGGACAGAAGAGACCCAGTACTTC. The V call is TRBV2, the J call TRBJ2-5; maybe TRBD1 (6 bases). The CDR3 runs to 12 residues. Looked up from germline, CDR1 is SNHLY and CDR2 is FYNNEI. V was cut by 5 bases and J by 3 bases, with 7 bases left in between.